This T cell receptor beta chain came from a study of cytomegalovirus exposure and HLA in healthy donors. Study-wide points: Later analysis identified several of the most significant clusters that appeared linked to common viral pathogens. Earlier results showed most TCR beta V segments being productive about 87% or about 30% of the time. TCR beta V- and J-gene trimming, according to a later analysis, was linked to a missense DCLRE1C variant.

Germline CDR1 MNHNS, CDR2 SASEGT. This CDR3 is 14 amino acids long. V was shortened by 7 bases and J by 10 bases, with 22 bases between the two germline ends. Both 60 Vbeta primers and 13 Jbeta primers went into the PCR. Repertoires were generated with immunoSEQ multiplex PCR, while TCRdb's copy carries only in-frame clones and drops some. The sample has under 100,000 clones; 65% to 80% are singletons. A word on this clone: What it recognizes is unknown.

This receptor was identified in a human donor in good health. The chain combines TRBV6-1 with TRBJ1-1; the D gene is possibly TRBD1 (5 bases). Sequencing used PBMCs. This CDR3 is CASTPGGTGCGAFF. The CDR3 nucleotides read TGTGCCAGCACCCCGGGGGGGACGGGATGTGGAGCTTTCTTT.